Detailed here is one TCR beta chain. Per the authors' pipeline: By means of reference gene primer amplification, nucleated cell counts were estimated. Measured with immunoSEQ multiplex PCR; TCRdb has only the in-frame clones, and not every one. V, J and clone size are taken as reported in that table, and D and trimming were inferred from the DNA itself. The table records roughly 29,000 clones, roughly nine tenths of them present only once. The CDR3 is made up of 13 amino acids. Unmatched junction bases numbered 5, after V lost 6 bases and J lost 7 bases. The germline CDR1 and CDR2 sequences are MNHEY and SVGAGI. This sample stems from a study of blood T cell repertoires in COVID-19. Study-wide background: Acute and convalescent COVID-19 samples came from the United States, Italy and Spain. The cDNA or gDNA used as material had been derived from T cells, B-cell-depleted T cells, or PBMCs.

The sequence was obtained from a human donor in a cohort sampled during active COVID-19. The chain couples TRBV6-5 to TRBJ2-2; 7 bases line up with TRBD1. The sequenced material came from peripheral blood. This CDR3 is CASSDRDGGELFF. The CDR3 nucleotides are TGTGCCAGCAGCGACAGGGATGGCGGGGAGCTGTTTTTT.